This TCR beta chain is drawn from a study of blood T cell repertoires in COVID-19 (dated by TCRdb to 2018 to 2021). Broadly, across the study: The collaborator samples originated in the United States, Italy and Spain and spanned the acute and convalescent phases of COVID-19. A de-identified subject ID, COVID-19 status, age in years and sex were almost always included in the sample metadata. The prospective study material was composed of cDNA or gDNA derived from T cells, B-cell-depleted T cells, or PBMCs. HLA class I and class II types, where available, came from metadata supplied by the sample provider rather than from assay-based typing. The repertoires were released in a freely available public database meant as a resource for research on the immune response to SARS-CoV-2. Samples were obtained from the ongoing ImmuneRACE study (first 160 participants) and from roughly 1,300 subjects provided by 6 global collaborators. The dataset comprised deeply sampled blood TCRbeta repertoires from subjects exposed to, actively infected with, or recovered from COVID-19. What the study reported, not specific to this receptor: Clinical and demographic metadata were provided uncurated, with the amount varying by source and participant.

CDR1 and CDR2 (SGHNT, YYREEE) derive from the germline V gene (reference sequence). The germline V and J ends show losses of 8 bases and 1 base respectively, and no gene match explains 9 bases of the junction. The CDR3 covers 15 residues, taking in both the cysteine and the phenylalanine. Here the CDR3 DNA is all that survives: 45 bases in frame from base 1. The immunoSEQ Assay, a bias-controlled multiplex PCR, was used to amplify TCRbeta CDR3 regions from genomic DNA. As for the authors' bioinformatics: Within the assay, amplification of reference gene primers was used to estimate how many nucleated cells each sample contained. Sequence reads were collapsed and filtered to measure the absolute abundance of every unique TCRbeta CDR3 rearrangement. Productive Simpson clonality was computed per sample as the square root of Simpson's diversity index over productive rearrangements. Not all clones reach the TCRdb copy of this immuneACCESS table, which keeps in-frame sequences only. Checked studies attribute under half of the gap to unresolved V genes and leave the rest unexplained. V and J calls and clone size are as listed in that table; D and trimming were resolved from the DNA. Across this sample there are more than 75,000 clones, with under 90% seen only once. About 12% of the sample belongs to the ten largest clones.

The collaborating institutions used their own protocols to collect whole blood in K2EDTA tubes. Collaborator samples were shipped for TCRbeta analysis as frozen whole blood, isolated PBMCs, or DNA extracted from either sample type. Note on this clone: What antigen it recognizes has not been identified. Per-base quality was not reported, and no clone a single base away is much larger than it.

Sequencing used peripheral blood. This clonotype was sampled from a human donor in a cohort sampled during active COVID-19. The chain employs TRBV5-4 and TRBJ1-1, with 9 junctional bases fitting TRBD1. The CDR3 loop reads CASRRDRESNTEAFF. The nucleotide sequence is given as TGTGCCAGTCGACGGGACAGGGAATCGAACACTGAAGCTTTCTTT.